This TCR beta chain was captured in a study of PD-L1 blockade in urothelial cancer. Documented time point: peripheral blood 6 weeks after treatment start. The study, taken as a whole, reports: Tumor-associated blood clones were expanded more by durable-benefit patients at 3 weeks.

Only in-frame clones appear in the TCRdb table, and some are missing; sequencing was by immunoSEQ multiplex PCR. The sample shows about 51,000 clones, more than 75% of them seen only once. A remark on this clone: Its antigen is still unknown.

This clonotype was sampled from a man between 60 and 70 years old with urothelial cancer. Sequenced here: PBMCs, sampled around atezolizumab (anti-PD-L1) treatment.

CDR3 residues: CASTTSGSREQYF. Written as DNA, the CDR3 is TGTGCCAGTACGACTAGCGGGAGTCGCGAGCAGTACTTC. This chain connects TRBV19 to TRBJ2-7; 12 bases fit TRBD2. This CDR3 region has 13 residues. Germline V lookup: CDR1 LNHDA, CDR2 SQIVND (reference sequence). V trimming: 7 bases; J trimming: 6 bases; junction bases outside the gene matches: 4.